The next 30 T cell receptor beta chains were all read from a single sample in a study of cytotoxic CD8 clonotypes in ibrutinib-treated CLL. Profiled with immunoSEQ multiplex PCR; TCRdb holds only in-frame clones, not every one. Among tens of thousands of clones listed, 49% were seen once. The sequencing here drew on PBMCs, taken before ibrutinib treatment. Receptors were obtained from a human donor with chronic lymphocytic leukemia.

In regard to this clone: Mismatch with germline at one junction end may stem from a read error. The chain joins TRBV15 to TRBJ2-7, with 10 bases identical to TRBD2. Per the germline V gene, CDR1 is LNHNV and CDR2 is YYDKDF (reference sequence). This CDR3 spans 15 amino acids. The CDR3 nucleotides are TGTGCCACCAGCAGAGATTCGAGCGGGGGGGGCCTGGTACTCTTC. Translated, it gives CATSRDSSGGGLVLF.

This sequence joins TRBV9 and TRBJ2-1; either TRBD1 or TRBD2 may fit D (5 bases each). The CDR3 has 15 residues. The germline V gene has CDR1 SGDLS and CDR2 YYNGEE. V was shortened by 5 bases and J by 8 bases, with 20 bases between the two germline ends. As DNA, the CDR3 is TGTGCCAGCAGTACGGAGGCTCCAGGGTTTCATGAGCAGTTCTTC. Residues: CASSTEAPGFHEQFF.

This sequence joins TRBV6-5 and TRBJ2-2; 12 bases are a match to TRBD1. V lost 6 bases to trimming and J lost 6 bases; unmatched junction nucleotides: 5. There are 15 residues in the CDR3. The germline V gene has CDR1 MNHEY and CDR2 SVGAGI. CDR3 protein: CASSWGQGAPGELFF. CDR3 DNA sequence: TGTGCCAGCAGCTGGGGACAGGGGGCACCCGGGGAGCTGTTTTTT.

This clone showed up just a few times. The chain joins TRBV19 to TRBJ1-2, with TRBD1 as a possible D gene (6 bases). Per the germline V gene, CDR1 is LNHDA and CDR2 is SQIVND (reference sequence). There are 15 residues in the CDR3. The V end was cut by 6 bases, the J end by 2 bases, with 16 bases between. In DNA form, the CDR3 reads TGTGCCAGTAGGTCCTATCAGGGGCTGAACTATGGCTACACCTTC. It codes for CASRSYQGLNYGYTF.

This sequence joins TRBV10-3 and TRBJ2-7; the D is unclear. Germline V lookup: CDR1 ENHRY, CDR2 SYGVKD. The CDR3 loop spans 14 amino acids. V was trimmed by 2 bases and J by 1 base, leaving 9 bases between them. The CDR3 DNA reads TGTGCCATCAGTGAGCCAACAGTTTCCTACGAGCAGTACTTC. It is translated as CAISEPTVSYEQYF.

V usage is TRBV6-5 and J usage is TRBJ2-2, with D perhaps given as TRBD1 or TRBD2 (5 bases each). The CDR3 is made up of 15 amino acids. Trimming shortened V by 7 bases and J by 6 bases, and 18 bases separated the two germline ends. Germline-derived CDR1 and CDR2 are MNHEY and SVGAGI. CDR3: CASKPGPSLAGELFF. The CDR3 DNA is TGTGCCAGCAAACCAGGGCCTAGCCTCGCCGGGGAGCTGTTTTTT.

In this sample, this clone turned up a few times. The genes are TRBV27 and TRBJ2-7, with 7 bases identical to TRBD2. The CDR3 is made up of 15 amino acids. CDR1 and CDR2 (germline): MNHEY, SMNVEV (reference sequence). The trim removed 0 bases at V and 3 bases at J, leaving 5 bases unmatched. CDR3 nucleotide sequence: TGTGCCAGCAGTTTATCCCCGCGCGGGGGCTACGAGCAGTACTTC. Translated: CASSLSPRGGYEQYF.

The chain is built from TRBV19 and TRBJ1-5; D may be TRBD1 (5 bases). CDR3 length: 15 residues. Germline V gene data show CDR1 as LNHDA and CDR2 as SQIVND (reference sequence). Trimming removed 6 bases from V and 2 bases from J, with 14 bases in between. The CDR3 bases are TGTGCCAGTAGACCCAGGGCCCGGGGCAATCAGCCCCAGCATTTT. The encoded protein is CASRPRARGNQPQHF.

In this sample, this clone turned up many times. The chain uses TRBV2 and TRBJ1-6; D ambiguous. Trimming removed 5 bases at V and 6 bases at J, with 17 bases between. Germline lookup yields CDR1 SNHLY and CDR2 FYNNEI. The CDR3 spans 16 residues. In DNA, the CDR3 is TGTGCCAGCAGTTACGCGTCAGTTAGGAGTAATTCACCCCTCCACTTT. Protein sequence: CASSYASVRSNSPLHF.

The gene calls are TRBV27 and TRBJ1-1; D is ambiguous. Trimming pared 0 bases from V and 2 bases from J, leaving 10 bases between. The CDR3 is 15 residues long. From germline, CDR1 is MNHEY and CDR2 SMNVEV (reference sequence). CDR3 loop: CASSLSVYGNTEAFF. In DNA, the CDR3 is TGTGCCAGCAGTTTATCAGTTTATGGAAACACTGAAGCTTTCTTT.

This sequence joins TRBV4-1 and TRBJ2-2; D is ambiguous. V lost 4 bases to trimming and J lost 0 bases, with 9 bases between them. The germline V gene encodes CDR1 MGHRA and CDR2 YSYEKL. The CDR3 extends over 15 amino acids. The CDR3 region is CASSPLQSNTGELFF. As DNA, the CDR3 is TGCGCCAGCAGCCCCCTACAATCGAACACCGGGGAGCTGTTTTTT.

CDR3 amino acids: CASSFPGGYGYTF. CDR3 nucleotide sequence: TGTGCCAGCAGCTTTCCGGGGGGCTATGGCTACACCTTC. The chain carries TRBV5-4 and TRBJ1-2; D is perhaps TRBD1 (5 bases). CDR3 length: 13 amino acids. CDR1 and CDR2 from the germline V gene are SGHNT and YYREEE (reference sequence). The germline V and J ends were trimmed by 2 bases and 4 bases, with 9 bases remaining between them.

The CDR3 loop is CASSLARPSNEKLFF. The CDR3 DNA reads as TGCGCCAGCAGCTTGGCCCGACCAAGTAATGAAAAACTGTTTTTT. The V and J genes are TRBV5-1 and TRBJ1-4; D gene uncertain. The V end was cut by 0 bases, the J end by 4 bases, with 10 bases between. The CDR3 length is 15 residues. Per the germline V gene, CDR1 is SGHRS and CDR2 is YFSETQ.

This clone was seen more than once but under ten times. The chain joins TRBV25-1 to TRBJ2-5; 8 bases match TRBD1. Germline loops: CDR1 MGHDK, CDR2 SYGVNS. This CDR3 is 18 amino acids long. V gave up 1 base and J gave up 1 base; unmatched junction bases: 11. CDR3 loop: CASSEWGDRGRGQETQYF. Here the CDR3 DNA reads TGTGCCAGCAGTGAATGGGGCGACAGGGGACGGGGCCAAGAGACCCAGTACTTC.

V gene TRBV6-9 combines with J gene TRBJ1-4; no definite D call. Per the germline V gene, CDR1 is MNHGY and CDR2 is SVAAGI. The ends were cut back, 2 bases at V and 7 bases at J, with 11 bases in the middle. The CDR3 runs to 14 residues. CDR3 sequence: CASSYGSEGEKLFF. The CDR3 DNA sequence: TGTGCCAGCAGTTATGGGTCGGAGGGTGAAAAACTGTTTTTT.

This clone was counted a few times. CDR3 in DNA: TGTGCCAGCAGCTTTGCGAGCGCCACCGGGGAGCTGTTTTTT. Its translation: CASSFASATGELFF. J is TRBJ2-2 and V is TRBV7-9; D gene uncertain. CDR1 is SEHNR and CDR2 is FQNEAQ in the germline V gene (reference sequence). The V gene lost 3 bases and the J gene lost 4 bases, with 9 bases spanning the gap. The CDR3 sequence is 14 residues long.

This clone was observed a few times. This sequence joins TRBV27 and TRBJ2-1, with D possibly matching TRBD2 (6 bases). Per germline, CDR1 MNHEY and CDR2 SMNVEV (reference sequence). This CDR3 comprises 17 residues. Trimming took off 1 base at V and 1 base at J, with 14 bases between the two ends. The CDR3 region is CASSLLRGAGSYNEQFF. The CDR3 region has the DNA TGTGCCAGCAGTTTATTAAGGGGCGCGGGGTCCTACAATGAGCAGTTCTTC.

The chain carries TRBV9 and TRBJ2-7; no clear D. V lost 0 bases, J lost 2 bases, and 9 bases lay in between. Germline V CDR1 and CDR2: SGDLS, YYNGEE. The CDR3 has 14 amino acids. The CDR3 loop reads CASSVDVGTYEQYF. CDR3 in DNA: TGTGCCAGCAGCGTAGATGTGGGGACCTACGAGCAGTACTTC. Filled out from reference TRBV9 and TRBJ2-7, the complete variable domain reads DSGVTQTPKHLITATGQRVTLRCSPRSGDLSVYWYQQSLDQGLQFLIQYYNGEERAKGNILERFSAQQFPDLHSELNLSSLELGDSALYFCASSVDVGTYEQYFGPGTRLTVT.

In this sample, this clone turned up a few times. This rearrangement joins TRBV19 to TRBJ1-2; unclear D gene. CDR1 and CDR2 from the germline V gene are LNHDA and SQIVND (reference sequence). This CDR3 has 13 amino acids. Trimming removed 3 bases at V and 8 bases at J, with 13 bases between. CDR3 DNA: TGTGCCAGTAGTATGACGACCACTGGGGGCTACACCTTC. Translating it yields CASSMTTTGGYTF.

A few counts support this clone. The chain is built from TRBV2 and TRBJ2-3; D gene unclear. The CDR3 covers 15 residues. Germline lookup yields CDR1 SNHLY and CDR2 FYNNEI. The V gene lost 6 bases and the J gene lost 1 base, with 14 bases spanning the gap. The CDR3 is CASSHGRRGTDTQYF. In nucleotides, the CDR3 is TGTGCCAGCAGCCACGGTCGTCGGGGCACAGATACGCAGTATTTT.

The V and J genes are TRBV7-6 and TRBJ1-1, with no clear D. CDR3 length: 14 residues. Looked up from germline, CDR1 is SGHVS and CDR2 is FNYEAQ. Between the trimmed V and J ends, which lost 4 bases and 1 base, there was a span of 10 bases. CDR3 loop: CASSSSGPNTEAFF. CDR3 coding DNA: TGTGCCAGCAGCTCCTCGGGCCCGAACACTGAAGCTTTCTTT.

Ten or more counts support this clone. The chain's CDR3 is CASSVGQGFIDEQYF. CDR3 DNA sequence: TGTGCCAGCAGCGTAGGACAGGGATTTATCGACGAGCAGTACTTC. V gene TRBV9 combines with J gene TRBJ2-7, with 7 bases matching TRBD1. The CDR3 is 15 residues long. Trimming removed 0 bases from V and 5 bases from J; junction bases left unmatched: 8. Germline V CDR1 and CDR2: SGDLS, YYNGEE.

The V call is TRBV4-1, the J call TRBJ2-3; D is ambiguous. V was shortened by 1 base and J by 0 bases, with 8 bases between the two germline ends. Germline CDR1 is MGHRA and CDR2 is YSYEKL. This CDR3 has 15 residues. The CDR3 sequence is CASSQGEGSTDTQYF. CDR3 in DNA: TGCGCCAGCAGCCAAGGTGAAGGGAGCACAGATACGCAGTATTTT.

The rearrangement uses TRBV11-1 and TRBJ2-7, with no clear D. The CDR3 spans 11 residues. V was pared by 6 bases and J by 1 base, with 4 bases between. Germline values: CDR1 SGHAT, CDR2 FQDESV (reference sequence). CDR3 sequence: CASRQSYEQYF. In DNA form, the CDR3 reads TGTGCCAGCAGGCAATCCTACGAGCAGTACTTC.

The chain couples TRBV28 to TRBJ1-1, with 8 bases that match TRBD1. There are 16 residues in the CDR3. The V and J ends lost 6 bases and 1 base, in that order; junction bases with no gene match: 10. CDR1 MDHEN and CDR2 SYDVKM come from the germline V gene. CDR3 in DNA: TGTGCCAGCAGCTCACCCGGACAGGGCGAGAACACTGAAGCTTTCTTT. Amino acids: CASSSPGQGENTEAFF.

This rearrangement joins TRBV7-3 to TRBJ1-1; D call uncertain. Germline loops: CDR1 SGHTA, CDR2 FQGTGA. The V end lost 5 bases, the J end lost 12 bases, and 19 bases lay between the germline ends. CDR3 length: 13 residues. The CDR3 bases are TGTGCCAGCAGCGTCAGCCAGGCTACGGTGACTTTCTTT. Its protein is CASSVSQATVTFF.

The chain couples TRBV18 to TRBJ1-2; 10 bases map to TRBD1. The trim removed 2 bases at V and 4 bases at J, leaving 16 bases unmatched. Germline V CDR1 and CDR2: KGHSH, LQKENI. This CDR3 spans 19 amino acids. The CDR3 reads CASSPKGPGQGPSGYGYTF. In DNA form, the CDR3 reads TGTGCCAGCTCACCAAAGGGCCCGGGACAGGGGCCCTCGGGCTATGGCTACACCTTC. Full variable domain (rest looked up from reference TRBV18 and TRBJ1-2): NAGVMQNPRHLVRRRGQEARLRCSPMKGHSHVYWYRQLPEEGLKFMVYLQKENIIDESGMPKERFSAEFPKEGPSILRIQQVVRGDSAAYFCASSPKGPGQGPSGYGYTFGSGTRLTVV.

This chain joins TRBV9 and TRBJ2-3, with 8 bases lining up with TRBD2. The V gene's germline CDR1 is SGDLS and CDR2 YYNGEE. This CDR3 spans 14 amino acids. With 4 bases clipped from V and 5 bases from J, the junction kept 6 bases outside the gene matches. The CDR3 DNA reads TGTGCCAGCAGCTCGAGAGCGGGGGAAGATACGCAGTATTTT. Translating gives CASSSRAGEDTQYF.

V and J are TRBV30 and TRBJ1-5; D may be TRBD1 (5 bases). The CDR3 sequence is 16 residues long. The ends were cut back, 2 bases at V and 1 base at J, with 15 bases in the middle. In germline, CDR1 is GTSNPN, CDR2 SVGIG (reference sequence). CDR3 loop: CAWSRDRVGSNQPQHF. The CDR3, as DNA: TGTGCCTGGAGTCGGGACCGAGTAGGAAGCAATCAGCCCCAGCATTTT.

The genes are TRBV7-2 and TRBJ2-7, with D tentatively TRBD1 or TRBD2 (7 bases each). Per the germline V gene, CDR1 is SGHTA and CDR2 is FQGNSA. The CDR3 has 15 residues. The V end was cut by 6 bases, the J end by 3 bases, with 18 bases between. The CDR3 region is CASSYNRGGGYEQYF. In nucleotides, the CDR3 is TGTGCCAGCAGTTATAACAGGGGAGGGGGCTACGAGCAGTACTTC.